Listed here are 14 T cell receptor beta chains from one sample, sequenced in a study of T cells in Graves' hyperthyroidism and ophthalmopathy. Amplification yielded TCR beta CDR3 regions, with RNA transcripts as the source. The TCR CDR3 was amplified in a first-round RT-PCR using the HTBI primer set. TCRdb independently ran MiXCR on the multiplex PCR reads; one entry per CDR3 protein. The table has a few hundred thousand distinct CDR3 sequences, about a sixth seen once. The sequenced material came from blood. Source of these receptors: a woman aged 40 to 50 with Graves' ophthalmopathy.

This chain links TRBV7-9 with TRBJ1-1; 10 bases agree with TRBD1. The CDR3 consists of 16 residues. V was pared by 1 base and J by 7 bases, with 9 bases of the junction left unmatched. Looked up from germline, CDR1 is SEHNR and CDR2 is FQNEAQ (reference sequence). CDR3 loop: CASSLGTGGLYGEAFF. CDR3 sequence (DNA): TGTGCCAGCAGCTTAGGGACAGGGGGATTATATGGTGAAGCTTTCTTT.

The chain joins TRBV27 to TRBJ2-1, with 8 bases lining up with TRBD2. Germline V lookup: CDR1 MNHEY, CDR2 SMNVEV (reference sequence). This CDR3 has 16 amino acids. The ends lost 6 bases at V and 1 base at J; junction bases unmatched: 8. As DNA, the CDR3 is TGTGCCAGCAGCCATCTAGCGGGCATGTCCTACAATGAGCAGTTCTTC. Translation gives CASSHLAGMSYNEQFF.

This clonotype has a count of ten or more. The rearrangement joins TRBV20-1 to TRBJ2-1, with D unresolved. CDR3 length: 13 amino acids. Germline CDR1 reads DFQATT; CDR2 reads SNEGSKA (reference sequence). The V end was cut by 4 bases, the J end by 2 bases, with 9 bases between. The CDR3 bases are TGCAGTGCTACTCCGAGGCCCTACAATGAGCAGTTCTTC. Its protein is CSATPRPYNEQFF.

CDR3 in DNA: TGCAGCGTCCTACGGGGCGCGGAGACCCAGTACTTC. Its translation is CSVLRGAETQYF. The V and J genes are TRBV29-1 and TRBJ2-5; D is tentatively TRBD1 or TRBD2 (5 bases each). V gave up 6 bases and J gave up 5 bases, with 13 bases separating them. In germline, CDR1 is SQVTM, CDR2 ANQGSEA. The CDR3 has 12 amino acids.

This clonotype was seen ten or more times. The chain uses TRBV6-1 and TRBJ2-1; TRBD2 matches 14 bases. V lost 11 bases and J lost 5; bases outside the gene matches: 11. The CDR3 is 16 residues long. Germline V gives CDR1 MNHNS, CDR2 SASEGT. CDR3 bases: TGTGCCTACTATGGGACTAGCGGGAGTTCTCACAATGAGCAGTTCTTC. This encodes CAYYGTSGSSHNEQFF.

This clonotype was counted only a few times. The chain has TRBV4-1 and TRBJ2-3, with 9 bases identical to TRBD2. J gave up 4 bases and V 1 base, and 9 bases lay outside the gene matches. The CDR3 runs to 17 residues. Germline-derived CDR1 and CDR2 are MGHRA and YSYEKL. CDR3 region: CASSQGAAGGSSDTQYF. The CDR3 DNA sequence: TGCGCCAGCAGCCAAGGGGCCGCGGGAGGGTCCTCAGATACGCAGTATTTT.

At least ten counts were recorded for this clonotype. V and J are TRBV28 and TRBJ1-2; tentatively, D is TRBD1 (5 bases). Germline CDR1 and CDR2: MDHEN and SYDVKM. There are 15 residues in the CDR3. The germline V and J ends were trimmed by 5 bases and 0 bases, with 13 bases remaining between them. CDR3 protein: CASSHRRAANYGYTF. CDR3 bases: TGTGCCAGCAGTCACCGCAGGGCAGCTAACTATGGCTACACCTTC.

The chain joins TRBV20-1 to TRBJ2-5; a possible D gene is TRBD2 (6 bases). This CDR3 contains 14 residues. CDR1 DFQATT and CDR2 SNEGSKA come from the germline V gene (reference sequence). V lost 5 bases, J lost 1 base, and 14 bases lay in between. The CDR3 reads CSARRGNPQETQYF. The CDR3 DNA reads TGCAGTGCTCGACGGGGGAACCCCCAAGAGACCCAGTACTTC.

The chain has TRBV11-1 and TRBJ1-4; the D is unclear. This CDR3 is built from 15 residues. The V gene's germline CDR1 is SGHAT and CDR2 FQDESV (reference sequence). Between the trimmed V and J ends, which lost 4 bases and 7 bases, there was a span of 16 bases. CDR3 in amino acids: CASSYLEGSTEKLFF. As DNA, the CDR3 is TGTGCCAGCAGCTACCTTGAGGGCTCCACTGAAAAACTGTTTTTT.

This clonotype was recorded many times. The rearrangement joins TRBV13 to TRBJ2-1; D could derive from TRBD1 or TRBD2 (5 bases each). The CDR3 is 16 residues long. V was clipped by 0 bases and J by 1 base, with 10 bases between them. The germline gives CDR1 PRHDT, CDR2 FYEKMQ (reference sequence). The CDR3: CASSLGSGLSYNEQFF. The DNA for the CDR3 is TGTGCCAGCAGCTTAGGGTCGGGGCTATCCTACAATGAGCAGTTCTTC.

This clonotype has only a few counts. V is TRBV28 and J is TRBJ2-7; 8 bases are a match to TRBD1. After removal of 0 bases from V and 5 bases from J, the junction contained 6 bases not matched to a gene. Per the germline V gene, CDR1 is MDHEN and CDR2 is SYDVKM. The CDR3 totals 15 residues. The CDR3 DNA sequence: TGTGCCAGCAGTTTATGGGGCGCGACAGGGGACGAGCAGTACTTC. It encodes CASSLWGATGDEQYF.

The chain carries TRBV7-9 and TRBJ2-1; D tentatively reads TRBD1 or TRBD2 (7 bases each). This CDR3 region has 15 residues. In germline, CDR1 is SEHNR, CDR2 FQNEAQ (reference sequence). Trimming pared 2 bases from V and 7 bases from J, leaving 15 bases between. The CDR3, as DNA: TGTGCCAGCAGCTTAAGGCAGGGGGGGGGAAATGAGCAGTTCTTC. It codes for CASSLRQGGGNEQFF.

There are many counts of this clonotype. The chain recombines TRBV20-1 with TRBJ2-3; 14 bases fit TRBD2. The CDR3 has 17 amino acids. With V trimmed by 2 bases and J by 4 bases, 8 bases remained unmatched. Per the germline V gene, CDR1 is DFQATT and CDR2 is SNEGSKA (reference sequence). The CDR3 coding sequence is TGCAGTGCTAGAAGCTCGGGACTAGCGGGAGTTCCAGATACGCAGTATTTT. Encoded protein: CSARSSGLAGVPDTQYF.

This clonotype was seen ten or more times. This rearrangement joins TRBV20-1 to TRBJ2-1; tentatively, D is TRBD2 (6 bases). Trimming shortened V by 2 bases and J by 7 bases, and 15 bases separated the two germline ends. The CDR3 contains 14 residues. Per germline, CDR1 DFQATT and CDR2 SNEGSKA (reference sequence). The CDR3 DNA reads TGCAGTGCTAGAACACGGGGGTCTGCGAATGAGCAGTTCTTC. Encoded protein: CSARTRGSANEQFF.